Following are 30 T cell receptor beta chains from one sample sequenced in a study of T cell responses to AZD1222 COVID-19 vaccine. The repertoire was sequenced with immunoSEQ multiplex PCR; TCRdb's copy has only in-frame clones and lacks some. The sample lists approximately 100,000 clones, roughly 89% occurring once. Sequenced material: peripheral blood, taken on day 0 of AZD1222 vaccination. Receptors originate from an adult in good health.

The J gene is TRBJ1-3, the V gene TRBV30; no clear D gene. CDR3 size: 12 residues. The germline V gene has CDR1 GTSNPN and CDR2 SVGIG (reference sequence). Trimming took off 8 bases at V and 4 bases at J, with 12 bases between the two ends. CDR3 sequence reads: CAGRDFGNTIYF. CDR3 nucleotides: TGTGCCGGTAGGGATTTCGGAAACACCATATATTTT. Variable domain in full (rest from reference TRBV30 and TRBJ1-3): SQTIHQWPATLVQPVGSPLSLECTVEGTSNPNLYWYRQAAGRGLQLLFYSVGIGQISSEVPQNLSASRPQDRQFILSSKKLLLSDSGFYLCAGRDFGNTIYFGEGSWLTVV.

This clone was found once. V gene TRBV15 combines with J gene TRBJ1-3, with a tentative D call TRBD1 (5 bases). This CDR3 region has 14 residues. V shed 4 bases and J shed 0 bases, with 7 bases lying between them. The germline V gene has CDR1 LNHNV and CDR2 YYDKDF (reference sequence). CDR3 residues: CATSTGNSGNTIYF. The CDR3 DNA reads TGTGCCACCAGCACAGGGAACTCTGGAAACACCATATATTTT.

The chain links TRBV10-3 to TRBJ1-5, with 7 bases identical to TRBD1. Germline V gives CDR1 ENHRY, CDR2 SYGVKD. The CDR3 totals 15 residues. V gave up 10 bases and J gave up 1 base; unmatched junction bases: 10. The CDR3 DNA follows: TGTGCCAGCCAGGGGGGCCTGGAGAGCAATCAGCCCCAGCATTTT. It is translated as CASQGGLESNQPQHF.

The chain couples TRBV5-4 to TRBJ2-2; 11 bases fit TRBD2. Germline CDR1 SGHNT, CDR2 YYREEE (reference sequence). With V trimmed by 4 bases and J by 1 base, 3 bases remained unmatched. This CDR3 region has 16 residues. The CDR3, as DNA: TGTGCCAGCAGCACCGGGACTAGCGGGAACACCGGGGAGCTGTTTTTT. It is translated as CASSTGTSGNTGELFF.

This clone showed up just once. This chain connects TRBV5-1 to TRBJ2-1; D not certain. V was trimmed by 4 bases and J by 6 bases, leaving 5 bases between them. CDR1 and CDR2 (germline): SGHRS, YFSETQ. This CDR3 contains 11 residues. The CDR3 DNA reads TGCGCCAGCAGCCAGACCAATGAGCAGTTCTTC. Its protein is CASSQTNEQFF.

This clone was picked up many times. The genes are TRBV27 and TRBJ2-1; D uncertain. Germline CDR1 reads MNHEY; CDR2 reads SMNVEV (reference sequence). V lost 8 bases, J lost 4 bases, and 12 bases lay in between. CDR3 length: 13 amino acids. The CDR3 coding sequence is TGTGCCAGCTCAAGGACCCTTTACAATGAGCAGTTCTTC. Its protein is CASSRTLYNEQFF.

The CDR3 DNA sequence: TGTGCCAGCAGCTTGTCGGCGGGACAGGGGCCCTATGGCTACACCTTC. This codes for CASSLSAGQGPYGYTF. The chain links TRBV5-5 to TRBJ1-2; 10 bases align to TRBD1. Germline V gives CDR1 SGHKS, CDR2 YYEKEE (reference sequence). Trimming removed 1 base from V and 4 bases from J; junction bases left unmatched: 7. This CDR3 is 16 amino acids long.

This clone showed up just once. The rearrangement uses TRBV19 and TRBJ2-3, with 7 bases that match TRBD2. J was trimmed by 3 bases and V by 6 bases; bases with no gene match: 6. This CDR3 contains 14 residues. The V gene's germline CDR1 is LNHDA and CDR2 SQIVND (reference sequence). The CDR3 coding sequence is TGTGCCAGTAGGGCCCTAGCGGTAACAGATACGCAGTATTTT. Translating it yields CASRALAVTDTQYF.

The chain couples TRBV5-1 to TRBJ1-2, with 7 bases aligning to TRBD1. This CDR3 spans 14 amino acids. Germline V gives CDR1 SGHRS, CDR2 YFSETQ. The trim removed 2 bases at V and 3 bases at J, leaving 4 bases unmatched. The DNA of the CDR3 is TGCGCCAGCAGCTTAGGAGACAGGGACTATGGCTACACCTTC. Translating gives CASSLGDRDYGYTF. The entire variable domain, with the rest obtained from reference TRBV5-1 and TRBJ1-2, is as follows: KAGVTQTPRYLIKTRGQQVTLSCSPISGHRSVSWYQQTPGQGLQFLFEYFSETQRNKGNFPGRFSGRQFSNSRSEMNVSTLELGDSALYLCASSLGDRDYGYTFGSGTRLTVV.

This chain uses TRBV12-3 or TRBV12-4 with TRBJ1-5; D gene ambiguous. This CDR3 contains 13 residues. Deletions cut 5 bases from V and 5 bases from J, with 10 bases between. The CDR3 spells CASSQIRDQPQHF. CDR3 DNA sequence: TGTGCCAGCAGTCAAATTAGGGATCAGCCCCAGCATTTT.

V usage is TRBV7-8 and J usage is TRBJ1-2; D is ambiguous. This CDR3 region has 15 residues. V was clipped by 0 bases and J by 4 bases, with 12 bases between them. Germline V gene lookup returns CDR1 SGHVS and CDR2 FQNEAQ. The CDR3 is CASSLAAAKGYGYTF. The CDR3 bases are TGTGCCAGCAGCTTAGCGGCCGCTAAGGGCTATGGCTACACCTTC.

CDR3 loop: CASSHQGHQETQYF. The CDR3 DNA reads as TGTGCCAGCAGTCACCAGGGGCACCAAGAGACCCAGTACTTC. The chain carries TRBV28 and TRBJ2-5, with D perhaps matching TRBD1 (6 bases). Looked up from germline, CDR1 is MDHEN and CDR2 is SYDVKM. V shed 5 bases and J shed 0 bases, with 10 bases lying between them. The CDR3 is 14 residues long.

The CDR3 DNA reads TGTGCCAGCAGCCAAACTTCAAGCACAGATACGCAGTATTTT. Protein product: CASSQTSSTDTQYF. V usage is TRBV3-1 (or the pseudogene TRBV3-2) and J usage is TRBJ2-3, with unresolved D. Looked up from germline, CDR1 is LGHDT and CDR2 is YNNKEL (reference sequence). The CDR3 is 14 residues long. Trimming shortened V by 2 bases and J by 0 bases, and 6 bases separated the two germline ends.

The chain combines TRBV11-1 with TRBJ2-7; 13 bases map to TRBD2. CDR1 is SGHAT and CDR2 is FQDESV in the germline V gene (reference sequence). This CDR3 contains 15 residues. V shed 5 bases and J 7 bases; nucleotides not matched to a gene: 8. As DNA, the CDR3 is TGTGCCAGCAGCGGGGGACTAGCGGGGTCGGTGGAGCAGTACTTC. Translated, it gives CASSGGLAGSVEQYF.

A single count supports this clone. This rearrangement joins TRBV13 to TRBJ2-1, with D possibly being TRBD1 (5 bases). V lost 1 base and J lost 10, with 8 bases in between. The length of the CDR3 is 12 residues. From germline, CDR1 is PRHDT and CDR2 FYEKMQ (reference sequence). The CDR3 spells CASSLDKGEQFF. The DNA of the CDR3 is TGTGCCAGCAGCTTAGATAAGGGGGAGCAGTTCTTC.

The CDR3 DNA sequence: TGTGCCAGCAGTTTATTACCGGGACAGGGCACAGATACGCAGTATTTT. It is translated as CASSLLPGQGTDTQYF. The rearrangement joins TRBV27 to TRBJ2-3; 8 bases align to TRBD1. The germline CDR1 and CDR2 sequences are MNHEY and SMNVEV (reference sequence). The CDR3 is 16 amino acids. Trimming cost V 1 base and J 1 base; bases outside gene matches: 4.

In its sample, this clone was seen many times. The chain uses TRBV24-1 and TRBJ1-2; D is ambiguous. The germline V gene encodes CDR1 KGHDR and CDR2 SFDVKD. The CDR3 extends over 13 amino acids. Trimming removed 5 bases at V and 3 bases at J, with 9 bases between. CDR3 DNA sequence: TGTGCCACCAGTGTCACGGGGTACTATGGCTACACCTTC. It codes for CATSVTGYYGYTF.

This sequence joins TRBV3-1 (or the pseudogene TRBV3-2) and TRBJ1-2, with 9 bases aligning to TRBD1. The germline V gene encodes CDR1 LGHDT and CDR2 YNNKEL (reference sequence). Trimming cost V 4 bases and J 0 bases; bases outside gene matches: 3. The CDR3 is 15 amino acids. The CDR3 bases are TGTGCCAGCAGCCGCCGACAGGGGGCTAACTATGGCTACACCTTC. Protein product: CASSRRQGANYGYTF.

The V gene is TRBV10-1, the J gene TRBJ2-2, with D possibly being TRBD1 (5 bases). The germline V and J ends were trimmed by 6 bases and 1 base, with 9 bases remaining between them. Germline CDR1 is WNHNN and CDR2 is SYGVQD (reference sequence). This CDR3 has 14 residues. The CDR3 nucleotides read TGCGCCAGCAGCCCCGGACAGAACACCGGGGAGCTGTTTTTT. Translating it yields CASSPGQNTGELFF.

In its sample, this clone was seen once. The rearrangement joins TRBV2 to TRBJ1-5, with D perhaps matching TRBD1 (5 bases). V lost 4 bases and J 11 bases, leaving 12 bases between the germline ends. The CDR3 length is 12 residues. Germline CDR1 is SNHLY and CDR2 is FYNNEI. The CDR3 reads CASSVMDTAQHF. Written as DNA, the CDR3 is TGTGCCAGCAGTGTTATGGACACCGCCCAGCATTTT. Supplemented by reference TRBV2 and TRBJ1-5, the full variable domain reads EPEVTQTPSHQVTQMGQEVILRCVPISNHLYFYWYRQILGQKVEFLVSFYNNEISEKSEIFDDQFSVERPDGSNFTLKIRSTKLEDSAMYFCASSVMDTAQHFGDGTRLSIL.

The J gene is TRBJ1-5, the V gene TRBV4-1, with TRBD1 as a possible D gene (5 bases). The germline CDR1 and CDR2 sequences are MGHRA and YSYEKL. The CDR3 consists of 16 residues. V lost 0 bases, J lost 6 bases, and 15 bases lay in between. As DNA, the CDR3 is TGCGCCAGCAGCCAAGAAGAAGGCAGGGTGAGTCAGCCCCAGCATTTT. This sequence encodes CASSQEEGRVSQPQHF.

V usage is TRBV27 and J usage is TRBJ2-7, with 9 bases lining up with TRBD2. CDR1 and CDR2 (germline): MNHEY, SMNVEV (reference sequence). The V segment lost 5 bases and the J segment 4 bases; nucleotides outside the gene matches: 6. The CDR3 consists of 14 residues. The CDR3 DNA is TGTGCCAGCAGTCCTAGCGGGACCGAGTACGAGCAGTACTTC. Protein sequence: CASSPSGTEYEQYF.

DNA for the CDR3: TGTGCCAGCTCCCGAAATAATGACAGGGGGGCAGCGAACACCGGGGAGCTGTTTTTT. Protein product: CASSRNNDRGAANTGELFF. This chain uses TRBV18 with TRBJ2-2, with 9 bases matching TRBD1. The J segment lost 0 bases and the V segment lost 6 bases, leaving 14 bases of the junction unmatched. Germline V gives CDR1 KGHSH, CDR2 LQKENI. This CDR3 is built from 19 residues.

This chain links TRBV15 with TRBJ1-5, with TRBD1 identical over 8 bases. The trim removed 5 bases at V and 2 bases at J, leaving 2 bases unmatched. This CDR3 is built from 14 residues. The V gene's germline CDR1 is LNHNV and CDR2 YYDKDF (reference sequence). CDR3 coding DNA: TGTGCCACCAGCCCGGACAGGGGCAATCAGCCCCAGCATTTT. Encoded protein: CATSPDRGNQPQHF.

This rearrangement joins TRBV6-5 to TRBJ2-7; a weak D match, TRBD2 (5 bases). Per germline, CDR1 MNHEY and CDR2 SVGAGI. V was cut by 6 bases and J by 0 bases, with 15 bases left in between. The CDR3 runs 15 residues. Here the CDR3 DNA reads TGTGCCAGCAGCCGAGCAGCGGATAGCTCCTACGAGCAGTACTTC. Translation: CASSRAADSSYEQYF.

V gene TRBV12-2 combines with J gene TRBJ1-2; the table's D call, TRBD1, has no DNA check behind it. TRBV12-2 is a pseudogene segment. CDR3 length equals 16 residues. The CDR3, as DNA: TGTGCAAGTCGCTTAGCCTGGGACAGGGCCTTCTATGGCTACACCTTC. Its protein is CASRLAWDRAFYGYTF.

V is TRBV12-3 or TRBV12-4 and J is TRBJ1-1, with 8 nucleotides matching TRBD1. J gave up 9 bases and V 3 bases, and 6 bases lay outside the gene matches. The length of the CDR3 is 13 residues. CDR3 coding DNA: TGTGCCAGCAGTTTGGCAGGGGGCTTCCAAGCTTTCTTT. It encodes CASSLAGGFQAFF.

V usage is TRBV30 and J usage is TRBJ2-3; 9 bases fit TRBD2. The CDR3 consists of 13 residues. Trimming took 5 bases from V and 3 from J; bases not matched to a gene: 3. CDR1 is GTSNPN, CDR2 SVGIG, per germline (reference sequence). CDR3 coding DNA: TGTGCCTGGCAGCGGGAGGAAACAGATACGCAGTATTTT. Translated, it gives CAWQREETDTQYF.

The rearrangement uses TRBV19 and TRBJ1-3; no firm D call. Germline lookup yields CDR1 LNHDA and CDR2 SQIVND (reference sequence). The V gene lost 6 bases and the J gene lost 0 bases, with 9 bases spanning the gap. The CDR3 extends over 14 amino acids. The CDR3 DNA reads as TGTGCCAGTAGCTACTCATACTCTGGAAACACCATATATTTT. Translated, it gives CASSYSYSGNTIYF.

The genes are TRBV6-6 and TRBJ1-1; tentatively, D is TRBD1 (6 bases). CDR1 and CDR2 (germline): MNHNY, SVGAGI (reference sequence). V was cut by 6 bases and J by 0 bases, with 14 bases left in between. The CDR3 loop spans 15 amino acids. The CDR3 DNA sequence: TGTGCCAGCAGAAGGGGGGCAGGGATGAACACTGAAGCTTTCTTT. It codes for CASRRGAGMNTEAFF.